This entry lists 8 T cell receptor beta chains sequenced from one sample in a study of cytomegalovirus exposure and HLA in healthy donors. Sequencing was performed with immunoSEQ multiplex PCR; in TCRdb, only in-frame clones are kept and a portion is missing. This table holds some 110,000 clones, about 85% found once. The sequenced sample was PBMCs. The receptors derive from a man between 18 and 35 years old in good health and CMV-seropositive.

This chain uses TRBV11-2 with TRBJ1-6, with unresolved D. V was cut by 5 bases and J by 8 bases, with 16 bases left in between. This CDR3 spans 15 amino acids. CDR1 is SGHAT and CDR2 is FQNNGV in the germline V gene. The CDR3 DNA reads TGTGCCAGCAGCCTACCCCCCCCTGTTGATTCACCCCTCCACTTT. Translated: CASSLPPPVDSPLHF.

The rearrangement links TRBV28 to TRBJ1-3; no firm D call. Germline values: CDR1 MDHEN, CDR2 SYDVKM. V was cut by 3 bases and J by 3 bases, with 9 bases left in between. There are 14 residues in the CDR3. CDR3 DNA sequence: TGTGCCAGCAGTTTCCCCAGTAATGGAAACACCATATATTTT. Its translation is CASSFPSNGNTIYF.

The chain carries TRBV19 and TRBJ2-1; D remains ambiguous. Germline V gene lookup returns CDR1 LNHDA and CDR2 SQIVND (reference sequence). CDR3 length: 16 residues. V was trimmed by 1 base and J by 0 bases, leaving 10 bases between them. CDR3 loop: CASSIAHLSSYNEQFF. The CDR3 coding sequence is TGTGCCAGTAGTATAGCCCACCTCAGCTCCTACAATGAGCAGTTCTTC.

This chain joins TRBV5-4 and TRBJ1-2; D might be TRBD1 (5 bases). V was clipped by 4 bases and J by 6 bases, with 16 bases between them. Looked up from germline, CDR1 is SGHNT and CDR2 is YYREEE (reference sequence). The CDR3 is 14 residues long. This CDR3 is CASSPREGRNGYTF. CDR3 bases: TGTGCCAGCAGCCCCAGGGAAGGAAGGAATGGCTACACCTTC. The full variable domain, its missing parts supplied by reference TRBV5-4 and TRBJ1-2, is ETGVTQSPTHLIKTRGQQVTLRCSSQSGHNTVSWYQQALGQGPQFIFQYYREEENGRGNFPPRFSGLQFPNYSSELNVNALELDDSALYLCASSPREGRNGYTFGSGTRLTVV.

The chain employs TRBV9 and TRBJ2-7; no reliable D call. CDR1 SGDLS and CDR2 YYNGEE come from the germline V gene. There are 12 residues in the CDR3. V gave up 3 bases and J gave up 1 base, with 5 bases separating them. Here the CDR3 reads CASSGLSYEQYF. CDR3 coding DNA: TGTGCCAGCAGCGGACTGTCCTACGAGCAGTACTTC. Together with reference TRBV9 and TRBJ2-7, the CDR3 gives the full variable domain: DSGVTQTPKHLITATGQRVTLRCSPRSGDLSVYWYQQSLDQGLQFLIQYYNGEERAKGNILERFSAQQFPDLHSELNLSSLELGDSALYFCASSGLSYEQYFGPGTRLTVT.

The J gene is TRBJ1-4, the V gene TRBV27, with D possibly matching TRBD1 (5 bases). Germline V gives CDR1 MNHEY, CDR2 SMNVEV (reference sequence). The CDR3 is 15 amino acids. V was clipped by 3 bases and J by 0 bases, with 8 bases between them. The CDR3 sequence is CASSLGGATNEKLFF. The CDR3 bases are TGTGCCAGCAGTTTGGGGGGAGCAACTAATGAAAAACTGTTTTTT.

The chain is built from TRBV14 and TRBJ2-5, with D maybe TRBD2 (6 bases). The V gene lost 3 bases and the J gene lost 9 bases, with 14 bases spanning the gap. Germline V gene data show CDR1 as SGHDN and CDR2 as FVKESK. The CDR3 covers 13 residues. The chain's CDR3 is CASSQSSAVPQYF. CDR3 DNA: TGTGCCAGCAGCCAGTCTAGCGCGGTGCCCCAGTACTTC.

The chain has TRBV4-1 and TRBJ1-1, with a possible D match to TRBD1 (5 bases). V was shortened by 5 bases and J by 1 base, with 8 bases between the two germline ends. Germline CDR1 is MGHRA and CDR2 is YSYEKL. The CDR3 runs to 13 residues. The CDR3 nucleotides are TGCGCCAGCAGCTTGGGGGGGAACACTGAAGCTTTCTTT. Translated: CASSLGGNTEAFF.